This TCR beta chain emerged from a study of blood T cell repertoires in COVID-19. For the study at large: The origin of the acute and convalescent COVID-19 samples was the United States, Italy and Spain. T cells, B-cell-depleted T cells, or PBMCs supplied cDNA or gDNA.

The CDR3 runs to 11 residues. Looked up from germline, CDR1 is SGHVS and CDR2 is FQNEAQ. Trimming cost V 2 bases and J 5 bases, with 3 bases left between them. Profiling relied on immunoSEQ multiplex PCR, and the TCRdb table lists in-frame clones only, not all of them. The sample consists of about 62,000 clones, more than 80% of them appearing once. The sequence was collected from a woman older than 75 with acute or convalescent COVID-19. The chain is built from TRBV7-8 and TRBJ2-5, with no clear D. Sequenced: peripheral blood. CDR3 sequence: CASSLQETQYF. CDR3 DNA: TGTGCCAGCAGCTTACAGGAGACCCAGTACTTC.